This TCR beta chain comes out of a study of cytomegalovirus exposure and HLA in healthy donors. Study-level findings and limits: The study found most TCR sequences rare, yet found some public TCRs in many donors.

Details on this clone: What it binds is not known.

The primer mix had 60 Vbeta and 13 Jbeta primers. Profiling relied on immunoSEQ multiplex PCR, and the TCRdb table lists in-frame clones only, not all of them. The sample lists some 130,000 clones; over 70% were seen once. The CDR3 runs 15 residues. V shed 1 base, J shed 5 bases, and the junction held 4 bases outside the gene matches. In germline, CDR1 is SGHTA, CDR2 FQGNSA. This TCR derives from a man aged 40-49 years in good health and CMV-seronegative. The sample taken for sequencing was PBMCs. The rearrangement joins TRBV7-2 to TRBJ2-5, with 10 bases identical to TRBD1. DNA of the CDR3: TGTGCCAGCAGCTTAGTGGGACAGGGGAGGGAGACCCAGTACTTC. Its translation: CASSLVGQGRETQYF.